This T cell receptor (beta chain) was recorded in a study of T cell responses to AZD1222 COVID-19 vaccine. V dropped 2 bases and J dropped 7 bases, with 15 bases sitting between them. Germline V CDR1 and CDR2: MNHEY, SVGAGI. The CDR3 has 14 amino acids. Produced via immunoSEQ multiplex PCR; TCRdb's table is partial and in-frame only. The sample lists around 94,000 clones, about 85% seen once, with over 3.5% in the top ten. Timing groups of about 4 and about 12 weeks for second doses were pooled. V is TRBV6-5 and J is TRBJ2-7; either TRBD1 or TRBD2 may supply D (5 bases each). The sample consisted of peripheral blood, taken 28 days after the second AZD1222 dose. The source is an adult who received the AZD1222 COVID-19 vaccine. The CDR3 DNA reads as TGTGCCAGCAGTTACAACCCGGGGCCGGGGGAGCAGTACTTC. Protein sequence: CASSYNPGPGEQYF.